The 9 T cell receptor beta chains in this list originate from one sample, sequenced in a study of Graves' ophthalmopathy and Graves' hyperthyroidism. RNA transcripts were the source from which TCR beta CDR3 regions were amplified. Second-round multiplex PCR came after a first-round RT-PCR that employed HTBI primers. Each CDR3 protein is one row after TCRdb ran MiXCR on the multiplex PCR reads. The table records over a million distinct CDR3 sequences, about 36% of them present only once. Material for sequencing was peripheral blood or thyroid tissue (not recorded which). These receptors were collected from an adult man with Graves' hyperthyroidism.

This chain connects TRBV20-1 to TRBJ1-6, with D perhaps matching TRBD1 (6 bases). The germline V and J ends were trimmed by 7 bases and 9 bases, with 16 bases remaining between them. This CDR3 has 13 amino acids. The germline gives CDR1 DFQATT, CDR2 SNEGSKA (reference sequence). CDR3 region: CSELSGVASPLHF. DNA for the CDR3: TGCAGTGAGTTGTCAGGGGTTGCTTCACCCCTCCACTTT.

On this clonotype: A read error may explain this, as a much larger clone is one base away. The CDR3 DNA is TGCAGTGCTAAGATGTCCGCTAATAATTCACCCCTCCACTTT. It translates to CSAKMSANNSPLHF. The chain employs TRBV20-1 and TRBJ1-6; D is undetermined. Germline CDR1 DFQATT, CDR2 SNEGSKA (reference sequence). With 4 bases removed from V and 5 bases from J, the gap between germline ends came to 12 bases. The CDR3 is made up of 14 amino acids.

This clonotype was counted many times. The rearrangement links TRBV5-1 to TRBJ1-2; D is unresolved. The CDR3 has 14 residues. Germline V CDR1 and CDR2: SGHRS, YFSETQ. Trimming cost V 0 bases and J 1 base, with 7 bases left between them. The CDR3 here is CASSLEGYNYGYTF. The CDR3 DNA reads TGCGCCAGCAGCTTGGAGGGTTATAACTATGGCTACACCTTC. The variable domain in full, completed from reference TRBV5-1 and TRBJ1-2, reads KAGVTQTPRYLIKTRGQQVTLSCSPISGHRSVSWYQQTPGQGLQFLFEYFSETQRNKGNFPGRFSGRQFSNSRSEMNVSTLELGDSALYLCASSLEGYNYGYTFGSGTRLTVV.

The chain is built from TRBV7-8 and TRBJ2-7; D is perhaps TRBD2 (6 bases). CDR1 is SGHVS and CDR2 is FQNEAQ in the germline V gene. The CDR3 runs 16 residues. Trimming took 5 bases from V and 4 from J, leaving 21 bases between them. The CDR3 here is CASSEKRSSGRYEQYF. The CDR3 DNA reads as TGTGCCAGCAGCGAAAAACGGAGCTCAGGGAGGTACGAGCAGTACTTC. The full variable domain, with the rest looked up from reference TRBV7-8 and TRBJ2-7, is GAGVSQSPRYKVAKRGQDVALRCDPISGHVSLFWYQQALGQGPEFLTYFQNEAQLDKSGLPSDRFFAERPEGSVSTLKIQRTQQEDSAVYLCASSEKRSSGRYEQYFGPGTRLTVT.

The chain has TRBV2 and TRBJ1-1; D is undetermined. The germline V gene encodes CDR1 SNHLY and CDR2 FYNNEI. Deletions cut 6 bases from V and 4 bases from J, with 12 bases between. CDR3 length: 13 amino acids. The CDR3 loop is CASRPGLVTEAFF. The DNA of the CDR3 is TGTGCCAGCAGGCCGGGGTTAGTCACTGAAGCTTTCTTT.

As for this clonotype: This may be a read error: a much more frequent sequence differs by one nucleotide. CDR3 region: CANSEPGRSYEQYF. The CDR3 bases are TGTGCCAACAGTGAGCCAGGGCGCTCCTACGAGCAGTACTTC. V and J are TRBV2 and TRBJ2-7, with D maybe TRBD1 (5 bases). Germline CDR1 reads SNHLY; CDR2 reads FYNNEI. The CDR3 spans 14 residues.

The rearrangement joins TRBV28 to TRBJ2-7, with 10 bases aligning to TRBD1. The ends lost 4 bases at V and 2 bases at J; junction bases unmatched: 8. The CDR3 is 16 amino acids. The V gene's germline CDR1 is MDHEN and CDR2 SYDVKM. CDR3 nucleotide sequence: TGTGCCAGCAGTTACACCAGGACAGGGGGAGCCTACGAGCAGTACTTC. This encodes CASSYTRTGGAYEQYF.

Only a few counts were recorded for this clonotype. The chain carries TRBV5-1 and TRBJ1-2; no firm D call. The V gene lost 4 bases and the J gene lost 4 bases, with 17 bases spanning the gap. Germline CDR1 and CDR2: SGHRS and YFSETQ. This CDR3 is 15 amino acids long. The DNA of the CDR3 is TGCGCCAGCAGCCCCGCCGACATACTCTCCTATGGCTACACCTTC. This gives the protein CASSPADILSYGYTF.

This clonotype has only a few counts. The gene calls are TRBV11-2 and TRBJ1-1; TRBD1 aligns across 8 bases. CDR3 length: 15 amino acids. J lost 8 bases, V lost 6 bases, and 14 bases had no gene match. The germline CDR1 and CDR2 sequences are SGHAT and FQNNGV. CDR3 sequence (DNA): TGTGCCAGCAGTCAGTTTGTCGGGGGACAGGAAGAAGCTTTCTTT. Its translation is CASSQFVGGQEEAFF.